A selection of T cell receptor beta chains follows, all from one sample in a study of T cell responses to AZD1222 COVID-19 vaccine. The method was immunoSEQ multiplex PCR; TCRdb's version includes in-frame clones alone and lacks a portion of them. The data show 160,000 or so clones, 88% seen once. This specimen consisted of peripheral blood, obtained on day 0 of AZD1222 vaccination. These receptors were obtained from an adult in good health. Each CDR3 is given with its conserved first and last residue. D genes are given only for firm matches. Clone sizes are given selectively: once, few, many, or a class where the clone is expanded.

d_call,j_call,clone_size,v_call,cdr3_aa,cdr3_nt
-,TRBJ2-7,-,TRBV7-9,CASSLEGPGEQYF,TGTGCCAGCAGCTTAGAGGGGCCGGGAGAGCAGTACTTC
TRBD1,TRBJ2-1,-,TRBV4-1,CASSQILGQVGNEQFF,TGCGCCAGCAGCCAAATACTGGGACAGGTAGGGAATGAGCAGTTCTTC
TRBD1,TRBJ1-6,-,TRBV29-1,CSVLTGEGSPLHF,TGCAGCGTCCTCACAGGGGAGGGCTCACCCCTCCACTTT
-,TRBJ1-2,-,TRBV5-1,CASKRDNYGYTF,TGCGCCAGCAAACGGGACAACTATGGCTACACCTTC
TRBD2,TRBJ2-5,-,TRBV11-2,CASSPRSPSGQETQYF,TGTGCCAGCAGCCCACGGTCCCCTAGCGGCCAAGAGACCCAGTACTTC
-,TRBJ2-6,once,TRBV6-2/TRBV6-3,CASSYEGSGANVLTF,TGTGCCAGCAGTTACGAGGGCTCTGGGGCCAACGTCCTGACTTTC
-,TRBJ1-5,few,TRBV3-1/TRBV3-2,CASSQGIYSNQPQHF,TGTGCCAGCAGCCAAGGGATATATAGCAATCAGCCCCAGCATTTT
TRBD1,TRBJ1-2,-,TRBV28,CASSPPDRDYTF,TGTGCCAGCAGTCCTCCCGACAGGGACTACACCTTC
TRBD2,TRBJ2-3,-,TRBV7-3,CASSQTGTSGFTDTQYF,TGTGCCAGCAGCCAAACCGGGACTAGCGGGTTCACAGATACGCAGTATTTT
-,TRBJ1-5,once,TRBV30,CAWSADSNQPQHF,TGTGCCTGGTCGGCGGATAGCAATCAGCCCCAGCATTTT
-,TRBJ2-2,-,TRBV9,CASSVGPTGPGELFF,TGTGCCAGCAGCGTAGGGCCCACGGGGCCCGGGGAGCTGTTTTTT
TRBD2,TRBJ2-7,once,TRBV3-1/TRBV3-2,CASSRGLAVYEQYF,TGTGCCAGCAGCCGGGGACTAGCGGTCTACGAGCAGTACTTC
TRBD1,TRBJ2-1,-,TRBV28,CASSILSGQGHNEQFF,TGTGCCAGCAGTATCCTATCGGGACAGGGCCACAATGAGCAGTTCTTC
TRBD2,TRBJ2-1,-,TRBV7-6,CASSQGTSGEFEQFF,TGTGCCAGCAGCCAAGGGACTAGCGGGGAATTTGAGCAGTTCTTC
-,TRBJ2-2,-,TRBV4-2,CASSQVHSQYTGELFF,TGTGCCAGCAGCCAAGTCCACAGCCAATACACCGGGGAGCTGTTTTTT
-,TRBJ1-1,many,TRBV6-5,CASSYEAYRNTEAFF,TGTGCCAGCAGTTATGAGGCATACCGGAACACTGAAGCTTTCTTT